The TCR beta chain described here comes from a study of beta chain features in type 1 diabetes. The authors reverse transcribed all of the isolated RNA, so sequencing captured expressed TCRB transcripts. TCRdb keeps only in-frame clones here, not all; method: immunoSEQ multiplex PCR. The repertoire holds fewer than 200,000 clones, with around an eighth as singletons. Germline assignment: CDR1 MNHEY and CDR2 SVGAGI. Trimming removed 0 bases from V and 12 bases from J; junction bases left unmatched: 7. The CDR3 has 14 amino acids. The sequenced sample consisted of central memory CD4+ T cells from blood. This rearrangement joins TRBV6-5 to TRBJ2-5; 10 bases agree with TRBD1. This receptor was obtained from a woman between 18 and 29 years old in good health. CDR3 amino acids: CASSYSGQGTEEYF. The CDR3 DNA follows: TGTGCCAGCAGTTACTCGGGACAGGGGACGGAGGAGTACTTC.